A selection of T cell receptor beta chains follows, all from one sample in a study of cytomegalovirus exposure and HLA in healthy donors. Data came from immunoSEQ multiplex PCR; TCRdb stores just in-frame clones and leaves some out. The sample yields around 170,000 clones, roughly 85% seen once. The specimen was PBMCs. All receptors come from a man between 18 and 35 years old in good health and CMV-seropositive. CDR3s include the opening cysteine and the closing phenylalanine or tryptophan. Each record gives: clone size, V gene, D gene, J gene, CDR3 protein, CDR3 DNA. D genes are given only for firm matches. Rows give clone size only sometimes, using once, few, many, or a class for an expanded clone.

clone size: NA
V gene: TRBV28
D gene: NA
J gene: TRBJ1-2
CDR3 protein: CASSLRRTSYGYTF
CDR3 DNA: TGTGCCAGCAGTTTAAGGAGGACCTCCTATGGCTACACCTTC

clone size: once
V gene: TRBV30
D gene: TRBD1
J gene: TRBJ1-5
CDR3 protein: CAWSVDRGRGNQPQHF
CDR3 DNA: TGTGCCTGGAGTGTGGACAGGGGGAGAGGCAATCAGCCCCAGCATTTT

clone size: NA
V gene: TRBV6-1
D gene: NA
J gene: TRBJ1-5
CDR3 protein: CASDRGTNQPQHF
CDR3 DNA: TGTGCCAGCGACCGCGGGACCAATCAGCCCCAGCATTTT

clone size: NA
V gene: TRBV6-5
D gene: TRBD1
J gene: TRBJ1-2
CDR3 protein: CASSLAYGTGNVRTF
CDR3 DNA: TGTGCCAGCAGCCTGGCTTACGGGACAGGCAATGTGAGAACCTTC

clone size: NA
V gene: TRBV13
D gene: TRBD1
J gene: TRBJ1-2
CDR3 protein: CASSLAFRDRVLYTF
CDR3 DNA: TGTGCCAGCAGCTTAGCGTTCCGGGACAGGGTCCTCTACACCTTC

clone size: NA
V gene: TRBV28
D gene: NA
J gene: TRBJ1-1
CDR3 protein: CASSFRGGGTEAFF
CDR3 DNA: TGTGCCAGCAGTTTTAGAGGTGGTGGGACTGAAGCTTTCTTT

clone size: NA
V gene: TRBV28
D gene: NA
J gene: TRBJ1-5
CDR3 protein: CASTKLSGGGQPQHF
CDR3 DNA: TGTGCCAGCACCAAACTCTCTGGGGGCGGTCAGCCCCAGCATTTT

clone size: NA
V gene: TRBV5-1
D gene: NA
J gene: TRBJ2-5
CDR3 protein: CASSVRTEQETQYF
CDR3 DNA: TGCGCCAGCAGCGTACGGACAGAGCAAGAGACCCAGTACTTC

clone size: NA
V gene: TRBV30
D gene: TRBD1
J gene: TRBJ1-4
CDR3 protein: CAWGRGQGERKLFF
CDR3 DNA: TGTGCCTGGGGCCGGGGTCAGGGGGAGCGAAAACTGTTTTTT

clone size: NA
V gene: TRBV19
D gene: TRBD1
J gene: TRBJ1-5
CDR3 protein: CASSGTGGNQPQHF
CDR3 DNA: TGTGCCAGTAGCGGGACAGGGGGGAATCAGCCCCAGCATTTT

clone size: once
V gene: TRBV4-1
D gene: TRBD1
J gene: TRBJ1-2
CDR3 protein: CASSPTGQVLYGYTF
CDR3 DNA: TGCGCCAGCAGCCCTACGGGACAGGTTCTCTATGGCTACACCTTC

clone size: NA
V gene: TRBV7-2
D gene: TRBD2
J gene: TRBJ2-7
CDR3 protein: CASSLASGTNSYEQYF
CDR3 DNA: TGTGCCAGCAGCTTAGCCTCCGGGACTAACTCCTACGAGCAGTACTTC

clone size: NA
V gene: TRBV5-1
D gene: NA
J gene: TRBJ1-1
CDR3 protein: CASSSVAGGGNTEAFF
CDR3 DNA: TGCGCCAGCAGCTCCGTCGCCGGGGGAGGTAACACTGAAGCTTTCTTT

clone size: NA
V gene: TRBV2
D gene: TRBD1
J gene: TRBJ1-4
CDR3 protein: CASSRDRDEKLFF
CDR3 DNA: TGTGCCAGCAGCCGGGACAGGGACGAAAAACTGTTTTTT

clone size: NA
V gene: TRBV18
D gene: NA
J gene: TRBJ1-3
CDR3 protein: CASSRGSPGIAGNTIYF
CDR3 DNA: TGTGCCAGCTCCAGGGGATCGCCGGGGATAGCTGGAAACACCATATATTTT

clone size: NA
V gene: TRBV11-2
D gene: NA
J gene: TRBJ1-2
CDR3 protein: CASSVDSVYGYTF
CDR3 DNA: TGTGCCAGCAGCGTGGACAGTGTCTATGGCTACACCTTC

clone size: NA
V gene: TRBV18
D gene: NA
J gene: TRBJ1-1
CDR3 protein: CASSPVQVLRGTEAFF
CDR3 DNA: TGTGCCAGCTCACCGGTACAGGTGCTCCGGGGGACTGAAGCTTTCTTT

clone size: NA
V gene: TRBV7-8
D gene: NA
J gene: TRBJ1-5
CDR3 protein: CASSRQASNQPQHF
CDR3 DNA: TGTGCCAGCAGCCGACAGGCTTCCAATCAGCCCCAGCATTTT

clone size: NA
V gene: TRBV29-1
D gene: NA
J gene: TRBJ2-7
CDR3 protein: CSVETGTYEQYF
CDR3 DNA: TGCAGCGTTGAGACCGGGACCTACGAGCAGTACTTC

clone size: few
V gene: TRBV7-3
D gene: NA
J gene: TRBJ1-3
CDR3 protein: CASSLSTGLGNTIYF
CDR3 DNA: TGTGCCAGCAGCTTATCCACAGGGCTGGGAAACACCATATATTTT

clone size: NA
V gene: TRBV12-5
D gene: TRBD1
J gene: TRBJ2-2
CDR3 protein: CASGLLRTGASVGELFF
CDR3 DNA: TGTGCTAGTGGTTTGTTAAGGACAGGGGCGTCAGTCGGGGAGCTGTTTTTT

clone size: NA
V gene: TRBV27
D gene: TRBD1
J gene: TRBJ2-7
CDR3 protein: CASTLAGTGTYEQYF
CDR3 DNA: TGTGCCAGCACCTTAGCCGGGACAGGTACCTACGAGCAGTACTTC

clone size: NA
V gene: TRBV9
D gene: NA
J gene: TRBJ1-1
CDR3 protein: CASSVGVPNTEAFF
CDR3 DNA: TGTGCCAGCAGCGTAGGCGTACCTAACACTGAAGCTTTCTTT

clone size: NA
V gene: TRBV30
D gene: TRBD1
J gene: TRBJ2-4
CDR3 protein: CAWTPGQTFIQYF
CDR3 DNA: TGTGCCTGGACTCCGGGACAGACATTCATTCAGTACTTC

clone size: once
V gene: TRBV28
D gene: NA
J gene: TRBJ1-4
CDR3 protein: CASRGRQNEKLFF
CDR3 DNA: TGTGCCAGCAGGGGAAGACAGAATGAAAAACTGTTTTTT

clone size: NA
V gene: TRBV5-6
D gene: NA
J gene: TRBJ2-5
CDR3 protein: CAPPASGRQLVLETQYF
CDR3 DNA: TGTGCCCCTCCCGCGAGCGGGCGACAGCTCGTGTTGGAGACCCAGTACTTC

clone size: once
V gene: TRBV4-1
D gene: NA
J gene: TRBJ2-7
CDR3 protein: CASSQGPKSSYEQYF
CDR3 DNA: TGCGCCAGCAGCCAAGGCCCGAAGAGCTCCTACGAGCAGTACTTC

clone size: NA
V gene: TRBV6-5
D gene: NA
J gene: TRBJ2-1
CDR3 protein: CASSSQLREQFF
CDR3 DNA: TGTGCCAGCAGTTCACAGCTACGAGAGCAGTTCTTC

clone size: NA
V gene: TRBV9
D gene: NA
J gene: TRBJ2-3
CDR3 protein: CASSLSDFRTDTQYF
CDR3 DNA: TGTGCCAGCAGCCTCTCCGACTTTCGCACAGATACGCAGTATTTT

clone size: NA
V gene: TRBV28
D gene: TRBD1
J gene: TRBJ2-6
CDR3 protein: CASSFGTEAGANVLTF
CDR3 DNA: TGTGCCAGCAGTTTTGGGACAGAGGCTGGGGCCAACGTCCTGACTTTC

clone size: NA
V gene: TRBV7-8
D gene: NA
J gene: TRBJ1-3
CDR3 protein: CASSLGGGSGNTIYF
CDR3 DNA: TGTGCCAGCAGCTTAGGAGGGGGCTCTGGAAACACCATATATTTT

clone size: NA
V gene: TRBV30
D gene: NA
J gene: TRBJ1-3
CDR3 protein: CAWSDRVAGNTIYF
CDR3 DNA: TGTGCCTGGAGTGACCGGGTGGCTGGAAACACCATATATTTT

clone size: NA
V gene: TRBV5-4
D gene: NA
J gene: TRBJ2-1
CDR3 protein: CASSRGGTSSYNEQFF
CDR3 DNA: TGTGCCAGCAGCCGCGGCGGGACCAGCTCCTACAATGAGCAGTTCTTC

clone size: NA
V gene: TRBV27
D gene: TRBD2
J gene: TRBJ2-1
CDR3 protein: CASSQTGLAGPLVGPNEQFF
CDR3 DNA: TGTGCCAGCAGTCAAACGGGACTAGCGGGCCCCCTGGTGGGGCCCAATGAGCAGTTCTTC

clone size: NA
V gene: TRBV27
D gene: NA
J gene: TRBJ1-1
CDR3 protein: CASSFKDGVWTEAFF
CDR3 DNA: TGTGCCAGCAGTTTTAAAGACGGGGTATGGACTGAAGCTTTCTTT

clone size: NA
V gene: TRBV30
D gene: NA
J gene: TRBJ2-1
CDR3 protein: CAWHRGSSYNEQFF
CDR3 DNA: TGTGCCTGGCATAGAGGAAGCAGTTACAATGAGCAGTTCTTC

clone size: NA
V gene: TRBV5-8
D gene: NA
J gene: TRBJ2-3
CDR3 protein: CASSPRRNTDTQYF
CDR3 DNA: TGTGCCAGCAGCCCCCGGAGGAACACAGATACGCAGTATTTT

clone size: NA
V gene: TRBV5-4
D gene: TRBD1
J gene: TRBJ1-5
CDR3 protein: CASSQDRGSNQPQHF
CDR3 DNA: TGTGCCAGCAGCCAGGACAGGGGAAGCAATCAGCCCCAGCATTTT

clone size: NA
V gene: TRBV7-2
D gene: NA
J gene: TRBJ1-2
CDR3 protein: CASSLDSNYGYTF
CDR3 DNA: TGTGCCAGCAGCTTGGACAGTAACTATGGCTACACCTTC

clone size: NA
V gene: TRBV19
D gene: NA
J gene: TRBJ1-2
CDR3 protein: CASSTRQGGYTF
CDR3 DNA: TGTGCCAGTAGTACCCGCCAGGGGGGCTACACCTTC

clone size: NA
V gene: TRBV5-1
D gene: NA
J gene: TRBJ2-7
CDR3 protein: CASSLGAGALYEQYF
CDR3 DNA: TGCGCCAGCAGCTTGGGAGCAGGGGCCCTATACGAGCAGTACTTC

clone size: NA
V gene: TRBV30
D gene: NA
J gene: TRBJ1-6
CDR3 protein: CAWSALTGRGSPLHF
CDR3 DNA: TGTGCCTGGAGTGCCCTAACAGGGAGGGGTTCACCCCTCCACTTT

clone size: NA
V gene: TRBV30
D gene: NA
J gene: TRBJ1-1
CDR3 protein: CALEPGTRAFF
CDR3 DNA: TGTGCCTTAGAACCGGGGACAAGGGCTTTCTTT

clone size: NA
V gene: TRBV4-1
D gene: TRBD1
J gene: TRBJ1-2
CDR3 protein: CASSQHSSGGYGYTF
CDR3 DNA: TGCGCCAGCAGCCAACACTCTTCAGGGGGCTATGGCTACACCTTC

clone size: NA
V gene: TRBV30
D gene: TRBD1
J gene: TRBJ1-5
CDR3 protein: CAWSRQTGVNQPQHF
CDR3 DNA: TGTGCCTGGAGTCGACAGACAGGGGTGAATCAGCCCCAGCATTTT

clone size: few
V gene: TRBV2
D gene: NA
J gene: TRBJ1-5
CDR3 protein: CASKKDGLRGPQHF
CDR3 DNA: TGTGCCAGCAAAAAGGACGGTCTACGGGGGCCCCAGCATTTT

clone size: NA
V gene: TRBV28
D gene: NA
J gene: TRBJ1-3
CDR3 protein: CASRGGSGNTIYF
CDR3 DNA: TGTGCCAGCAGGGGGGGATCTGGAAACACCATATATTTT

clone size: once
V gene: TRBV6-6
D gene: NA
J gene: TRBJ1-2
CDR3 protein: CASSSAGIFNYGYTF
CDR3 DNA: TGTGCCAGCAGTTCCGCGGGGATCTTTAACTATGGCTACACCTTC

clone size: NA
V gene: TRBV5-1
D gene: TRBD1
J gene: TRBJ2-1
CDR3 protein: CASSQTGSYNEQFF
CDR3 DNA: TGCGCCAGCAGCCAGACAGGGTCCTACAATGAGCAGTTCTTC

clone size: many
V gene: TRBV2
D gene: NA
J gene: TRBJ2-7
CDR3 protein: CASSEGQTSYEQYF
CDR3 DNA: TGTGCCAGCAGTGAAGGACAGACCTCCTACGAGCAGTACTTC

clone size: NA
V gene: TRBV7-9
D gene: NA
J gene: TRBJ1-2
CDR3 protein: CASSPDGGSYTF
CDR3 DNA: TGTGCCAGCAGTCCGGACGGAGGCAGCTACACCTTC

clone size: once
V gene: TRBV5-1
D gene: TRBD1
J gene: TRBJ1-2
CDR3 protein: CASSLGRDRGYNYGYTF
CDR3 DNA: TGCGCCAGCAGCTTGGGAAGGGACAGGGGGTATAACTATGGCTACACCTTC

clone size: NA
V gene: TRBV18
D gene: TRBD2
J gene: TRBJ2-3
CDR3 protein: CASSPGGADTQYF
CDR3 DNA: TGTGCCAGCTCACCAGGGGGGGCAGATACGCAGTATTTT

clone size: few
V gene: TRBV5-1
D gene: TRBD2
J gene: TRBJ2-1
CDR3 protein: CASRREGLNDNEQFF
CDR3 DNA: TGCGCCAGCAGGCGGGAGGGCCTCAATGACAATGAGCAGTTCTTC

clone size: few
V gene: TRBV7-8
D gene: TRBD2
J gene: TRBJ2-7
CDR3 protein: CASSPQSGGLDEQYF
CDR3 DNA: TGTGCCAGCAGCCCGCAGTCGGGAGGGCTGGACGAGCAGTACTTC

clone size: NA
V gene: TRBV2
D gene: NA
J gene: TRBJ1-2
CDR3 protein: CASNGRKANYGYTF
CDR3 DNA: TGTGCCAGCAACGGGAGGAAAGCTAACTATGGCTACACCTTC